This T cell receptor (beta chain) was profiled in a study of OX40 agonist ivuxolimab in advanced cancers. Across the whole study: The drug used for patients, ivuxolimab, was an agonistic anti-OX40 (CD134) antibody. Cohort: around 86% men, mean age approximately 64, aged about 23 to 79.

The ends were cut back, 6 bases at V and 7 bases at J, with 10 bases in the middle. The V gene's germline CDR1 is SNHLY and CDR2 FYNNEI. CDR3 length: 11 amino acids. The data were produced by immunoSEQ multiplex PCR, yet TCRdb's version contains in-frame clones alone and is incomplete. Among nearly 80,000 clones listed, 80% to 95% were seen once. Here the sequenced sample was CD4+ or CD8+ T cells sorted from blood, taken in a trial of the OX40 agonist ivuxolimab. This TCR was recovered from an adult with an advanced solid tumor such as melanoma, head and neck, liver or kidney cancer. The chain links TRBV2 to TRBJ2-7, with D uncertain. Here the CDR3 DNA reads TGTGCCAGCAGCCGGCTTAGGGAGCAGTACTTC. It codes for CASSRLREQYF.